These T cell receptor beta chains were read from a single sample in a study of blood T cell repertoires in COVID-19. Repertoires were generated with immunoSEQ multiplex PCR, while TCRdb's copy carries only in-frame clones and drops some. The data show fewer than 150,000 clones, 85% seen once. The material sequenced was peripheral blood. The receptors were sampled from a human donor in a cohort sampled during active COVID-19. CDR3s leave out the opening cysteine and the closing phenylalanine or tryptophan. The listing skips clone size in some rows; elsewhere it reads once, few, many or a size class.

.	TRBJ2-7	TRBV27	ASSFHGSTGEQY
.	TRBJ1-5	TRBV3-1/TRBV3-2	ASSQDRGAQPQH
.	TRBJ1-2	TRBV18	ASSPGSGASTDYGYT
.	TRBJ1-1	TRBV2	ASNRLGQGTEAF
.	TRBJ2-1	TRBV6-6	ASSYPAGGHSEQF
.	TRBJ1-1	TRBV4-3	ASSRGTGGMNTEAF
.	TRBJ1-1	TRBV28	ASSPRVVDTEAF
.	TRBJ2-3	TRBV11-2	ASSLVSAGGPSDTQY
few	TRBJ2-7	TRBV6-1	ASSDPSGGRYEQY
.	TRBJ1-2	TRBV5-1	ASSLAPSQNYGYT
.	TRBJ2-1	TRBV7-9	ASSWKGLPFYNEQF
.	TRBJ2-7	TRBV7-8	ASSLWGDEQY
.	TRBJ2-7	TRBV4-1	ASSQVGGYEQY
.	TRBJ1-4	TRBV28	ASSTARPREKLF
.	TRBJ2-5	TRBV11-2	ASSLTSGYIQETQY
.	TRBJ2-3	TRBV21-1	ASSPGTGGHTSTDTQY
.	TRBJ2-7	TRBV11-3	ASSLDGQGFNEQY
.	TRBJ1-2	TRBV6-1	ASSEVEVYGYT
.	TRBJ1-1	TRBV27	ASRGTEAF